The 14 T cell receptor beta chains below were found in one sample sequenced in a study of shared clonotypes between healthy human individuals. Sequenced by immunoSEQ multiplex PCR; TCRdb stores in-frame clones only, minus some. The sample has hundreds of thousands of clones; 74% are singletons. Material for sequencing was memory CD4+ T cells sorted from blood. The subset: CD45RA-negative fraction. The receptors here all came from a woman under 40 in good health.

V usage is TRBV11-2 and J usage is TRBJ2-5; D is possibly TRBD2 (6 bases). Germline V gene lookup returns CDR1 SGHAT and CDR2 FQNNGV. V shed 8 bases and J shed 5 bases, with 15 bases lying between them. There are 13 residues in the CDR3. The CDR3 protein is CASAGGGYETQYF. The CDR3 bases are TGTGCCAGCGCAGGTGGAGGGTACGAGACCCAGTACTTC.

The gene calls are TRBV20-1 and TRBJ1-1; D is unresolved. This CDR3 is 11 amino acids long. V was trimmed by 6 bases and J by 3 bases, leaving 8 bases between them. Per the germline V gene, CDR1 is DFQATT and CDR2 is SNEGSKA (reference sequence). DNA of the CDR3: TGCAGTGCGAGGGCCTACACTGAAGCTTTCTTT. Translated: CSARAYTEAFF.

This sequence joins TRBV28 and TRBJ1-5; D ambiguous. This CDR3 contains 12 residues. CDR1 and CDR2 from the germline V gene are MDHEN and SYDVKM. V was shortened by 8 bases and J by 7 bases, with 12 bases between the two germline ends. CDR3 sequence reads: CASQLLDQPQHF. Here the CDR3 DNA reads TGTGCCAGCCAGTTGTTAGACCAGCCCCAGCATTTT.

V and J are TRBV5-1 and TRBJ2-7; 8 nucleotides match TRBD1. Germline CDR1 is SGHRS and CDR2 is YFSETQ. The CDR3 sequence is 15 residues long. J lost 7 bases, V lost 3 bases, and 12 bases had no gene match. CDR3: CASSSGGQGSGEQYF. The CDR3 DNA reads TGCGCCAGCAGCTCCGGAGGACAGGGATCGGGTGAGCAGTACTTC.

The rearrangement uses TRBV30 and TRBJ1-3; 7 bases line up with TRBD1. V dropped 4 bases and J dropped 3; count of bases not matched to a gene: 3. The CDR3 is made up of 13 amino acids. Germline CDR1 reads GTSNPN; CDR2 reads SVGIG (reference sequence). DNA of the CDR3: TGTGCCTGGATCACAGGGGTTGGAAACACCATATATTTT. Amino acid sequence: CAWITGVGNTIYF.

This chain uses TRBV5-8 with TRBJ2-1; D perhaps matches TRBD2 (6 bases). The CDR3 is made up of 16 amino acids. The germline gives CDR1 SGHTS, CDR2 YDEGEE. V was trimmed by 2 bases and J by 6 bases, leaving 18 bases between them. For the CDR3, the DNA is TGTGCCAGCAGCTTAGTAGGAGGGTTCGCCTCCAATGAGCAGTTCTTC. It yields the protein CASSLVGGFASNEQFF. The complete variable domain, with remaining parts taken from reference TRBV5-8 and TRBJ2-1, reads EAGVTQSPTHLIKTRGQQATLRCSPISGHTSVYWYQQALGLGLQFLLWYDEGEERNRGNFPPRFSGRQFPNYSSELNVNALELEDSALYLCASSLVGGFASNEQFFGPGTRLTVL.

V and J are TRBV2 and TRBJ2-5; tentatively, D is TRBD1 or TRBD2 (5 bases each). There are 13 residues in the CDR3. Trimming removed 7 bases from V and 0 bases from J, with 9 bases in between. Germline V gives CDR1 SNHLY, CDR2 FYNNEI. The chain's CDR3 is CASMEDNQETQYF. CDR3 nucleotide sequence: TGTGCCAGCATGGAGGACAACCAAGAGACCCAGTACTTC. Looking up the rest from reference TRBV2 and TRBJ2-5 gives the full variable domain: EPEVTQTPSHQVTQMGQEVILRCVPISNHLYFYWYRQILGQKVEFLVSFYNNEISEKSEIFDDQFSVERPDGSNFTLKIRSTKLEDSAMYFCASMEDNQETQYFGPGTRLLVL.

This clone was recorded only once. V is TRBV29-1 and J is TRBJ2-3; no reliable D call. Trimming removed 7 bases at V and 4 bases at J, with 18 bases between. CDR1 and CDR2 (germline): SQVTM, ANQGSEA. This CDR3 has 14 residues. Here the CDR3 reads CSAGVGVGADTQYF. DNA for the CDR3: TGCAGCGCCGGTGTGGGCGTTGGAGCAGATACGCAGTATTTT.

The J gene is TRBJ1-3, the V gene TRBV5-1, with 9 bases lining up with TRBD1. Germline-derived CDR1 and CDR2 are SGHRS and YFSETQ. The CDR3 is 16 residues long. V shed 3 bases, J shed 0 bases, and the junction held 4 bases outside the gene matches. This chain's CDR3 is CASSSRTGVSGNTIYF. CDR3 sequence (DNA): TGCGCCAGCAGCTCCCGGACAGGGGTCTCTGGAAACACCATATATTTT.

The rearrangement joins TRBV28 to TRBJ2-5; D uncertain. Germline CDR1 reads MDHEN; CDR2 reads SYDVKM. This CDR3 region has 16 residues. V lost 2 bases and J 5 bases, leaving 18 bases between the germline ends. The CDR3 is CASSLIGLGNAETQYF. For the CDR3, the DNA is TGTGCCAGCAGTTTAATAGGTCTAGGGAATGCGGAGACCCAGTACTTC. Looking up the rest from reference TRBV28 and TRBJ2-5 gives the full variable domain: DVKVTQSSRYLVKRTGEKVFLECVQDMDHENMFWYRQDPGLGLRLIYFSYDVKMKEKGDIPEGYSVSREKKERFSLILESASTNQTSMYLCASSLIGLGNAETQYFGPGTRLLVL.

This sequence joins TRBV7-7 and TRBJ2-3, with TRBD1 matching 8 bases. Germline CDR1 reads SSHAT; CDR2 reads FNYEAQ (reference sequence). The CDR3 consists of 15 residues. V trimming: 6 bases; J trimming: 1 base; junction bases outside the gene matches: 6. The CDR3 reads CASSPTGEGTDTQYF. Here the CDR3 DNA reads TGTGCCAGCAGTCCGACAGGGGAGGGCACAGATACGCAGTATTTT.

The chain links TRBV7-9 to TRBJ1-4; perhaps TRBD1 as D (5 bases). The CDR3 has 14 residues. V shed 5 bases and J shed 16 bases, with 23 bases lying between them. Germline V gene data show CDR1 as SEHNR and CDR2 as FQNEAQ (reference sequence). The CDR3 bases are TGTGCCAGCAGCCCCCAGGGCGTCACGGACACCGCGTTTTTT. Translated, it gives CASSPQGVTDTAFF.

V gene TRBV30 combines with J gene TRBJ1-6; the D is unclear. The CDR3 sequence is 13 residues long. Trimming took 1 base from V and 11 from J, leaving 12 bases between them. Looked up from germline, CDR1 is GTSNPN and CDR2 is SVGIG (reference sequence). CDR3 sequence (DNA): TGTGCCTGGAGTGACGGGTGGACGGCACCCCTCCACTTT. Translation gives CAWSDGWTAPLHF.

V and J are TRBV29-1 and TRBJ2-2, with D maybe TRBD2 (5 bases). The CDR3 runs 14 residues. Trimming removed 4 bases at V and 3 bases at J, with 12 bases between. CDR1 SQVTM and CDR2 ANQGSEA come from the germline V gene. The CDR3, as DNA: TGCAGCGTTGGGACTTCAACGTACACCGGGGAGCTGTTTTTT. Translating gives CSVGTSTYTGELFF.